Included here is one TCR beta chain sequence, with context. Its antigen is not yet known. Per-base qualities were not stored, and no clone one base away is much larger. Library generation was performed with the immunoSEQ multiplex PCR assay. For the multiplex PCR, a mixture combining 60 forward primers for TCR Vbeta segments and 13 reverse primers for TCR Jbeta segments was used. The CDR3 region of rearranged TCR beta genes was amplified from genomic DNA with a multiplex PCR assay. The amplified TCR beta libraries were sequenced on the Illumina HiSeq System as 87-base-pair reads. The study's own analysis went as follows. A later analysis tallied roughly 76 million unique TCR beta chains across the 666 repertoires, and about 10 million of those chains were shared by two or more donors. Raw reads were error-corrected and collapsed into unique sequences by a nearest-neighbor algorithm in which closely related sequences were merged to remove PCR and sequencing errors. To assign V, D and J gene segments, CDR3 sequences were aligned to IMGT reference sequences. For a sequence to be retained, a match of at least six nucleotides was required to both a V gene segment and a J gene segment. A rearrangement was called productive if the CDR3 had no stop codons and remained in frame with V and J, and every other rearrangement was called non-productive. CDR3 was defined by IMGT convention, running from the second conserved V-encoded cysteine to the conserved J-encoded phenylalanine. In an earlier analysis of 550 to 650 of the donors, sequences lacking an unambiguous match to a single V gene segment were excluded. In an earlier analysis of 587 of the donors, a V segment was called functional when productive rearrangements were above 56.7%, and segregating when the standard deviation between donors exceeded 5%. To diagnose cytomegalovirus status from the catalog of TCR beta chain sequences, a statistical classification framework was built. In a later analysis, TCR nucleotide sequences were compared against IMGT/GENE-DB human TR gene sequences so that V and J genes could be assigned. In a later analysis, CDR3 sequences and most-parsimonious VDJ recombination scenarios were assigned using the TCRdist pipeline. In a later analysis, each TCR beta chain was defined by its CDR3 amino acid sequence together with its V-gene family, and reads lacking a unique V-gene family were excluded. To address suspected cross-contamination and a sequencing artifact, a later analysis removed approximately 590 highly shared, low-generation-probability nucleotide sequences. In a later analysis, a clonal expansion index for each public chain was calculated from normalized within-repertoire ranks of inferred template counts. In a later analysis, generation probabilities were computed with a VDJ recombination model fitted to out-of-frame rearrangements, and the resulting probabilities were checked against IGoR. In a later analysis, hypergeometric tests were used to score TCR-TCR, TCR-HLA and TCR-CMV co-occurrence, with a repertoire-size bias correction applied to TCR pairs. False discovery rates were estimated in a later analysis by permuting HLA or CMV assignments 20 times. In a later analysis, co-occurring TCRs were grouped using DBSCAN, and TCRdist sequence similarity was added for clustering within HLA-allele-positive subsets. Repertoires with fewer than 30,000 or more than 120,000 public chains, plus five repertoires with anomalous nucleotide sharing, were excluded from co-occurrence clustering. TCRdb took this table from immuneACCESS and kept in-frame rearrangements with V and J called. Such tables lack part of the clones; where checked against another copy, unresolved V genes explain under half of the gap, and the rest is unexplained. The V and J calls and clone size come from that table; D and trimming were worked out from the DNA. The sample data list under 150,000 clones, and approximately 60% of these were observed just once. The ten largest clones add up to 2% to 3% of the sample.

The CDR3, from cysteine to phenylalanine, totals 12 residues. Only the CDR3 DNA is retained, 36 bases long and in frame from the first base. CDR1 and CDR2 (SQVTM, ANQGSEA) derive from the germline V gene. V is cut by 5 bases and J by 7 bases, and the space between the germline ends is 9 bases. This sample was included in a study of cytomegalovirus exposure and HLA in healthy donors (TCRdb year 2017). With regard to the full study: In an earlier analysis of around 540 of the donors, approximately 260 Gb of sequence data and 120 million or so unique TCR beta sequences from 180 million or so T cells were reported. An early release that covered about 600 HLA-typed donors contained around 300 gigabases of sequencing data and tens of millions of unique TCR sequences. Of the roughly 400 genotyped donors, over 65% fell in the genetic ancestry cluster associated with self-reported Caucasian donors. The study aimed to test whether cataloging public T cell receptors could reveal signatures of past pathogen exposure. The study profiled the T cell repertoires of about 720 subjects by immunosequencing and related them to cytomegalovirus serostatus. In addition to the first cohort of 500 to 850 subjects, a separate validation cohort of 100 to 150 different subjects was used. To predict cytomegalovirus infection status, the study combined high-throughput TCR immunosequencing, statistical association of individual TCRs with disease status, and machine learning. In a later analysis, previously published TCR beta repertoires from fewer than 750 donors were re-analyzed and high-resolution HLA genotyping was added so that TCR occurrence patterns could be studied. The later analysis used no new phenotypic data to find candidate immune exposures, relying instead on TCR beta sequences and their occurrence across donors. To decide whether each TCR beta V gene segment behaved as functional or pseudogenic, an earlier analysis of 587 of the donors relied on high-throughput TCR beta sequencing. Alongside the repertoire data, information on donor age, sex, ethnicity and CMV serostatus was compiled. In a later genetic analysis, genome-wide SNP genotypes for about 55% of the 666 donors were used, and that subset was treated as a discovery cohort. Every repertoire in the discovery cohort had been generated on one and the same sequencing platform. HLA typing included class I and class II loci at four-digit resolution. Typing coverage differed by locus: A, B, C, DRB1 and DQB1 were typed in roughly 629-640 donors, DQA1 in 500 to 550, DPA1 in nearly 610, and DPB1 in approximately 450. About five DR-DQ haplotypes were treated as single units for association and clustering because of strong linkage in the cohort. Across some 400 genotyped donors of the cohort, an average of about 250,000 unique TCR beta nucleotide sequences per donor were sequenced, and roughly a sixth of those sequences were non-productive. What the research found in general, with its limitations: Specific HLA alleles were associated with about 17,000 TCR beta sequences at a false discovery rate of 0.05 in a later analysis. Sequencing depth was assumed to be roughly uniform across donors in the presence/absence analyses, though that assumption may not hold. According to a later analysis, most CMV-associated TCR beta chains appeared to be HLA-restricted, and the HLA associations seemed to be driven largely by CMV exposure. In both the original and validation cohorts, the classifier was reported to diagnose cytomegalovirus status with high specificity and sensitivity. Strong co-occurrence of HLA alleles, especially DR and DQ, made assigning TCR associations to individual alleles difficult. In this cohort, only TCR beta chains were sequenced, and detectable features were limited by the absence of alpha or paired-chain data. A cluster of highly shared sequence variants was judged likely to represent a technical artifact of the sequencing pipeline. A later analysis reported that several top co-occurrence clusters appeared linked to parvovirus B19, influenza, CMV and Epstein-Barr virus. The earlier analysis of fewer than 750 of the donors excluded roughly 17 rarely observed V segments, including chromosome 9 orphons, because counts were too low. The 87-base-pair reads could not distinguish some IMGT-functional V segments, including TRBV6-2 and TRBV6-3, so those segments were excluded. Broadly in line with IMGT annotations, most TCR beta V segments showed up in productive rearrangements about 90% or about 30% of the time in an earlier analysis of a few hundred of the donors. CMV serostatus was the only immune exposure information available for the cohort. A few of the identified cytomegalovirus-associated TCR beta chains were confirmed in vitro to be specific for cytomegalovirus antigens. Because HLA typing was missing for some donors at each locus, association tests included only the typed subset. In a later analysis, HLA-associated TCR beta chains showed more clonal expansion and lower generation probabilities than non-associated chains that were equally common. In a later analysis, the rate of TCR association differed among HLA loci, with DRB1 alleles having the most associated TCRs and HLA-C alleles having the fewest. Correlated functional status among segregating V segments might reflect linkage disequilibrium, but an unknown experimental factor could not be ruled out. The study listed 164 TCR beta chains as associated with cytomegalovirus. It was suggested by the authors that the approach could potentially be generalized to other disease states and immunological phenotypes. A further reported finding was that TCR beta sequences accurately predicted the HLA-A and HLA-B alleles for most subjects in the first cohort. Compared with the approximately 710-donor mean, donors in an Asian-associated ancestry cluster had fewer N-insertions in productive TCRs, according to a later genetic analysis. Most TCR sequences were observed very rarely across donors, whereas some public TCRs were present in many individuals. An association between a missense DCLRE1C variant and V-gene and J-gene trimming of TCR beta chains was found in a later genetic analysis and replicated in an independent cohort.

The cohort consisted of hundreds of healthy bone marrow donors. At the time of sampling, every cohort member was nominally healthy, though immune exposures that went unrecorded were likely present. The donor tested CMV seronegative and was one of the 352 seronegative cohort members. A peripheral blood sample was provided by each donor, and peripheral blood mononuclear cells were used for TCR beta sequencing. The Qiagen DNeasy Blood Extraction Kit was used to extract genomic DNA from the blood cell samples. The clonotype comes from a woman aged 40 to 55 in good health and CMV-seronegative. Sequencing used PBMCs. The sequence links TRBV29-1 to TRBJ1-6, and TRBD1 may be the D gene, going by 6 matching bases. The CDR3: CSVSTGNSPLHF. The DNA sequence reads TGCAGCGTTTCGACAGGCAATTCACCCCTCCACTTT.